Below are 4 T cell receptor beta chains sequenced from a single sample in a study of T cell repertoires in cytomegalovirus infection (dated by TCRdb to the late 2010s). Instrument on record: Illumina HiSeq 1500. TCRdb applied fastp at Q25 and MiXCR to the public reads, then kept only in-frame beta chains. CDR3 protein sequences are deduplicated, and each keeps its most common genes and DNA. The table for this sample lists more than 150,000 distinct CDR3 sequences; roughly 19% of them were counted only once. Less than 3% of the sample is held by the ten biggest clonotypes. Sequencing was done on a sample of PBMCs. All receptors come from a human donor in good health (CMV status not recorded). Some clones in this sample may be carry-over from other donors' samples.

A word on this clonotype: Just one base apart from a much larger clone, this may be a read error. The genes are TRBV7-8 and TRBJ1-1; D remains ambiguous. Deletions cut 7 bases from V and 4 bases from J, with 16 bases between. The CDR3 has 14 residues. Germline CDR1 reads SGHVS; CDR2 reads FQNEAQ. CDR3 DNA: TGTGCCAGCAACACATGGAGGGCGGTCACTGAAGCTTTCTTT. It specifies CASNTWRAVTEAFF.

The chain couples TRBV5-4 to TRBJ2-3; tentatively, D is TRBD2 (6 bases). The germline gives CDR1 SGHNT, CDR2 YYREEE (reference sequence). Trimming took off 0 bases at V and 1 base at J, with 9 bases between the two ends. The CDR3 is 15 residues long. CDR3 in DNA: TGTGCCAGCAGCTTGGATAGCGGCCGCACAGATACGCAGTATTTT. Translation: CASSLDSGRTDTQYF.

The gene calls are TRBV5-1 and TRBJ1-2; no reliable D call. Germline CDR1 reads SGHRS; CDR2 reads YFSETQ. Trimming pared 0 bases from V and 4 bases from J, leaving 13 bases between. CDR3 length equals 15 residues. CDR3 in DNA: TGCGCCAGCAGCTTGGACGGCAGTATTATCTATGGCTACACCTTC. It encodes CASSLDGSIIYGYTF.

This clonotype has more than one count but fewer than ten. J is TRBJ2-1 and V is TRBV5-4; a possible D gene is TRBD1 (7 bases). From germline, CDR1 is SGHNT and CDR2 YYREEE (reference sequence). Trimming removed 0 bases at V and 4 bases at J, with 14 bases between. The CDR3 contains 16 residues. The DNA for the CDR3 is TGTGCCAGCAGCTTGGCCGGGGCAGGGGGGTACAATGAGCAGTTCTTC. Amino acid sequence: CASSLAGAGGYNEQFF.